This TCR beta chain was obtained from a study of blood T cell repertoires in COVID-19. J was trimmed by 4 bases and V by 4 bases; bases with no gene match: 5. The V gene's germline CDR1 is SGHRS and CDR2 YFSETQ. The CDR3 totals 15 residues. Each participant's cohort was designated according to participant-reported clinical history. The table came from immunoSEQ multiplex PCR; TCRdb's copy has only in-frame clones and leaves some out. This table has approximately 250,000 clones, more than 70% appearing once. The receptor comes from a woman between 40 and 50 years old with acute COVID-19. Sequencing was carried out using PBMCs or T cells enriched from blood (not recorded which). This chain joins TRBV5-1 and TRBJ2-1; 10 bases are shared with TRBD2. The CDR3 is CASSRTSGKYNEQFF. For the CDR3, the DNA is TGCGCCAGCAGCCGGACTAGCGGTAAATACAATGAGCAGTTCTTC. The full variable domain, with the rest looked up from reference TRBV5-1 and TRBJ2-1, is KAGVTQTPRYLIKTRGQQVTLSCSPISGHRSVSWYQQTPGQGLQFLFEYFSETQRNKGNFPGRFSGRQFSNSRSEMNVSTLELGDSALYLCASSRTSGKYNEQFFGPGTRLTVL.